The sequence of this TCR beta chain was determined in a study of blood T cell repertoires in COVID-19. Study details: T cells, B-cell-depleted T cells, or PBMCs provided the cDNA or gDNA that served as material.

The CDR3 spans 15 residues. V lost 3 bases to trimming and J lost 5 bases; unmatched junction nucleotides: 8. Germline V gene lookup returns CDR1 SGHDT and CDR2 YYEEEE. For this clone: The sample carries other DNA sequences with the same CDR3.

Per the authors' pipeline: For nucleated cells, counts were estimated from reference gene primer amplification. This table comes from immunoSEQ multiplex PCR, and its TCRdb copy is limited to in-frame clones, with some not included. The D gene and trimming were derived from the DNA, and the V and J assignments and clone size from that table. The sample holds some 220,000 clones, around 81% seen once. This chain connects TRBV5-6 to TRBJ1-1; 9 bases align to TRBD1. This receptor was taken from a woman aged 55-75 years with acute or convalescent COVID-19. The source material was peripheral blood. This chain's CDR3 is CASSSPQGARTEAFF. The CDR3 DNA reads TGTGCCAGCAGCTCACCACAGGGGGCGAGAACTGAAGCTTTCTTT.